This is a list of T cell receptor beta chains from one sample in a study of blood T cell repertoires in COVID-19. The data were produced by immunoSEQ multiplex PCR, yet TCRdb's version contains in-frame clones alone and is incomplete. Of approximately 200,000 clones detected, about 85% appear once; the ten largest clones hold around 20%. The source material was PBMCs or T cells enriched from blood (not recorded which). These receptors came from a man between 40 and 49 years old who had recovered from COVID-19. Both conserved end residues are part of each CDR3.

TRBV2	TRBJ2-7	CASSAGGISYEQYF
TRBV21-1	TRBJ2-7	CASSNGTGGALTYEQYF
TRBV2	TRBJ2-3	CATRTSGRRGGTDTQYF
TRBV28	TRBJ2-3	CASLLAGGSDTQYF
TRBV7-2	TRBJ2-1	CASSLGGRRNEQFF
TRBV29-1	TRBJ2-3	CSVESSGRTDTQYF
TRBV30	TRBJ2-7	CAWSVRGYEQYF
TRBV27	TRBJ2-7	CASSLTWDTLEREQYF
TRBV9	TRBJ2-7	CASSPMQQGYYEQYF
TRBV7-2	TRBJ1-5	CASSLDSYQPQHF
TRBV5-4	TRBJ2-2	CASSFKDRRNTGELFF
TRBV7-2	TRBJ2-5	CASSFGGGYQETQYF
TRBV9	TRBJ2-4	CASSPGGEAKNIQYF
TRBV5-3	TRBJ2-2	CARSTHLPLAGNTGELFF
TRBV20-1	TRBJ2-1	CSASQMDRVFYNEQFF
TRBV19	TRBJ1-2	CASSGRGRQDYGYTF
TRBV19	TRBJ1-5	CASTVSSNQPQHF